Each of the 27 T cell receptor beta chains below was sequenced from the same sample in a study of shared clonotypes between healthy human individuals. Here immunoSEQ multiplex PCR was the method, and the copy in TCRdb shows in-frame clones only, minus some. The sample holds some 1 million clones, around 74% seen once. Sequencing was done on a sample of memory CD4+ T cells sorted from blood. The subset was: CD45RA-negative fraction. These receptors came from a man in his late teens or twenties in good health.

This chain uses TRBV19 with TRBJ1-5; 9 bases match TRBD1. J was trimmed by 4 bases and V by 9 bases; bases with no gene match: 16. CDR1 and CDR2 from the germline V gene are LNHDA and SQIVND (reference sequence). The CDR3 consists of 17 residues. The CDR3 loop is CARPPLHGTGWNQPQHF. CDR3 DNA sequence: TGTGCCAGACCTCCTTTACACGGGACAGGGTGGAATCAGCCCCAGCATTTT. The full variable domain, completed using reference TRBV19 and TRBJ1-5, is DGGITQSPKYLFRKEGQNVTLSCEQNLNHDAMYWYRQDPGQGLRLIYYSQIVNDFQKGDIAEGYSVSREKKESFPLTVTSAQKNPTAFYLCARPPLHGTGWNQPQHFGDGTRLSIL.

The chain recombines TRBV2 with TRBJ2-1, with 8 bases that match TRBD1. J lost 10 bases, V lost 4 bases, and 6 bases had no gene match. The germline V gene has CDR1 SNHLY and CDR2 FYNNEI. The CDR3 totals 13 residues. CDR3 DNA: TGTGCCAGCAGTGCCCGTGACAGGGGCGAGCAGTTCTTC. Translation: CASSARDRGEQFF.

This chain joins TRBV4-3 and TRBJ2-3; D unresolved. The CDR3 is made up of 16 amino acids. V was shortened by 4 bases and J by 2 bases, with 16 bases between the two germline ends. From germline, CDR1 is LGHNA and CDR2 YSLEER. The CDR3 DNA reads as TGCGCCAGCAGCCCAAGCATGGCGGCCCTCACAGATACGCAGTATTTT. Its protein is CASSPSMAALTDTQYF.

This chain connects TRBV6-6 to TRBJ2-3, with 8 bases lining up with TRBD2. Germline values: CDR1 MNHNY, CDR2 SVGAGI (reference sequence). The CDR3 contains 16 residues. The J segment lost 3 bases and the V segment lost 0 bases, leaving 5 bases of the junction unmatched. CDR3 in amino acids: CASSYSSGGMTDTQYF. In nucleotides, the CDR3 is TGTGCCAGCAGTTACTCATCGGGGGGGATGACAGATACGCAGTATTTT.

The chain combines TRBV28 with TRBJ2-7; 7 bases fit TRBD1. Germline V lookup: CDR1 MDHEN, CDR2 SYDVKM. CDR3 size: 13 residues. Trimming at V came to 6 bases and at J to 0 bases, leaving 2 bases not matched to a gene. The CDR3 protein is CASRQGSSYEQYF. The CDR3, as DNA: TGTGCCAGCAGACAGGGGAGCTCCTACGAGCAGTACTTC.

The V gene is TRBV6-5, the J gene TRBJ1-1, with 7 bases matching TRBD1. Germline V gene data show CDR1 as MNHEY and CDR2 as SVGAGI. V lost 6 bases, J lost 6 bases, and 7 bases stayed unmatched. CDR3 length: 13 amino acids. CDR3 protein: CASRGTGVSEAFF. DNA for the CDR3: TGTGCCAGCAGGGGAACAGGGGTGTCTGAAGCTTTCTTT.

The chain has TRBV5-5 and TRBJ1-1; D not certain. Germline CDR1 reads SGHKS; CDR2 reads YYEKEE (reference sequence). This CDR3 contains 12 residues. Trimming stripped 6 bases from V and 4 bases from J, with 10 bases between. The CDR3 region is CASNYLGTEAFF. The CDR3 bases are TGTGCCAGCAACTATCTAGGCACTGAAGCTTTCTTT. The whole variable domain, filled in from reference TRBV5-5 and TRBJ1-1, reads DAGVTQSPTHLIKTRGQQVTLRCSPISGHKSVSWYQQVLGQGPQFIFQYYEKEERGRGNFPDRFSARQFPNYSSELNVNALLLGDSALYLCASNYLGTEAFFGQGTRLTVV.

This sequence joins TRBV5-1 and TRBJ1-2, with 7 bases lining up with TRBD1. The CDR3 contains 13 residues. CDR1 is SGHRS and CDR2 is YFSETQ in the germline V gene. Trimming at V came to 4 bases and at J to 7 bases, leaving 7 bases not matched to a gene. CDR3 protein: CASSPGQVGGYTF. The CDR3 DNA sequence: TGCGCCAGCAGCCCCGGACAGGTCGGTGGCTACACCTTC.

This chain connects TRBV15 to TRBJ2-3; possibly TRBD2 for D (5 bases). With 0 bases removed from V and 2 bases from J, the gap between germline ends came to 12 bases. This CDR3 has 16 amino acids. In germline, CDR1 is LNHNV, CDR2 YYDKDF (reference sequence). The DNA for the CDR3 is TGTGCCACCAGCAGAGATCGAGACGGGGTCACAGATACGCAGTATTTT. This encodes CATSRDRDGVTDTQYF.

The chain is built from TRBV28 and TRBJ1-3; D gene uncertain. Trimming removed 2 bases from V and 10 bases from J, with 9 bases in between. Germline V gives CDR1 MDHEN, CDR2 SYDVKM. The CDR3 consists of 12 residues. CDR3 residues: CASSLGLQTIYF. For the CDR3, the DNA is TGTGCCAGCAGTTTAGGGCTCCAAACCATATATTTT.

This clone appeared once. The V and J genes are TRBV7-2 and TRBJ2-7, with 7 bases identical to TRBD2. Germline lookup yields CDR1 SGHTA and CDR2 FQGNSA. Trimming at V came to 2 bases and at J to 7 bases, leaving 11 bases not matched to a gene. The CDR3 covers 15 residues. In nucleotides, the CDR3 is TGTGCCAGCAGCTTATTTTTGGGAGGGCCTAATGAGCAGTACTTC. Protein sequence: CASSLFLGGPNEQYF. Filled out from reference TRBV7-2 and TRBJ2-7, the complete variable domain reads GAGVSQSPSNKVTEKGKDVELRCDPISGHTALYWYRQSLGQGLEFLIYFQGNSAPDKSGLPSDRFSAERTGGSVSTLTIQRTQQEDSAVYLCASSLFLGGPNEQYFGPGTRLTVT.

With respect to this clone: The sample contains more than one DNA sequence encoding this CDR3. The genes are TRBV10-3 and TRBJ1-5; D remains ambiguous. This CDR3 is built from 11 residues. Germline V gene sequence: CDR1 ENHRY, CDR2 SYGVKD. The germline V and J ends were trimmed by 6 bases and 10 bases, with 10 bases remaining between them. The CDR3 DNA follows: TGTGCCATCAGGGGAAATGGACCCCAGCATTTT. Its protein is CAIRGNGPQHF.

Remarks on this clone: This sample includes further DNA sequences coding for the same CDR3. CDR3: CASSLKGSNQPQHF. In nucleotides, the CDR3 is TGTGCCAGCAGCTTAAAGGGTAGCAATCAGCCCCAGCATTTT. The chain recombines TRBV5-4 with TRBJ1-5; D call uncertain. Germline V gene data show CDR1 as SGHNT and CDR2 as YYREEE (reference sequence). V gave up 2 bases and J gave up 0 bases, with 6 bases separating them. There are 14 residues in the CDR3.

The CDR3 bases are TGTGCCAGCACCCGACCGGGGTCCAGCAATCAGCCCCAGCATTTT. Protein product: CASTRPGSSNQPQHF. The chain combines TRBV28 with TRBJ1-5; D not resolved. This CDR3 spans 15 amino acids. Germline CDR1 reads MDHEN; CDR2 reads SYDVKM. V lost 7 bases, J lost 1 base, and 14 bases lay in between.

This clone was seen a few times. The chain is built from TRBV5-3 and TRBJ2-1; 10 bases match TRBD1. TRBV5-3 is sorted into the ORF group, with uncertain function. The CDR3 runs 16 residues. V was clipped by 0 bases and J by 1 base; unmatched bases: 1. CDR3 protein: CARSLGQGASYNEQFF. The CDR3 DNA sequence: TGTGCCAGAAGCTTGGGACAGGGGGCGTCCTACAATGAGCAGTTCTTC.

V usage is TRBV7-9 and J usage is TRBJ2-2; D remains unclear. Germline V lookup: CDR1 SEHNR, CDR2 FQNEAQ (reference sequence). The length of the CDR3 is 14 residues. The V gene lost 5 bases and the J gene lost 3 bases, with 10 bases spanning the gap. Written as DNA, the CDR3 is TGTGCCAGCAGCCACCGTGGAGACACCGGGGAGCTGTTTTTT. The encoded protein is CASSHRGDTGELFF.

About this clone itself: The junction does not match germline at one end; this may be a read error. V usage is TRBV7-7 and J usage is TRBJ1-3; TRBD1 matches 8 bases. CDR3 length equals 15 residues. CDR1 SSHAT and CDR2 FNYEAQ come from the germline V gene (reference sequence). CDR3 loop: CASSLATGVGNTIYF. DNA of the CDR3: TGTGCTAGCAGCTTAGCGACAGGGGTCGGAAACACCATATATTTT.

V is TRBV7-8 and J is TRBJ1-4; D unresolved. The CDR3 covers 14 residues. V lost 8 bases and J 0 bases, leaving 10 bases between the germline ends. Per germline, CDR1 SGHVS and CDR2 FQNEAQ. CDR3 region: CASGRGATNEKLFF. CDR3 in DNA: TGTGCCAGCGGCCGGGGTGCAACTAATGAAAAACTGTTTTTT. The variable domain in full, completed from reference TRBV7-8 and TRBJ1-4, reads GAGVSQSPRYKVAKRGQDVALRCDPISGHVSLFWYQQALGQGPEFLTYFQNEAQLDKSGLPSDRFFAERPEGSVSTLKIQRTQQEDSAVYLCASGRGATNEKLFFGSGTQLSVL.

This clone was recorded a few times. The rearrangement joins TRBV5-8 to TRBJ2-1, with TRBD2 as a possible D gene (5 bases). Trimming removed 5 bases from V and 5 bases from J, with 11 bases in between. From germline, CDR1 is SGHTS and CDR2 YDEGEE. The CDR3 contains 13 residues. CDR3 region: CASRAGLNNEQFF. As DNA, the CDR3 is TGTGCCAGCAGGGCTGGACTCAACAATGAGCAGTTCTTC.

The chain is built from TRBV2 and TRBJ1-3; D perhaps matches TRBD1 (5 bases). Germline CDR1 is SNHLY and CDR2 is FYNNEI. The CDR3 consists of 13 residues. Trimming took 7 bases from V and 0 from J, leaving 7 bases between them. The chain's CDR3 is CASKQDSGNTIYF. The DNA for the CDR3 is TGTGCCAGCAAACAGGACTCTGGAAACACCATATATTTT. Supplemented by reference TRBV2 and TRBJ1-3, the full variable domain reads EPEVTQTPSHQVTQMGQEVILRCVPISNHLYFYWYRQILGQKVEFLVSFYNNEISEKSEIFDDQFSVERPDGSNFTLKIRSTKLEDSAMYFCASKQDSGNTIYFGEGSWLTVV.

This rearrangement joins TRBV7-2 to TRBJ2-1, with 8 bases lining up with TRBD2. With 1 base clipped from V and 7 bases from J, the junction kept 6 bases outside the gene matches. CDR1 and CDR2 (germline): SGHTA, FQGNSA. CDR3 length: 15 amino acids. CDR3 in amino acids: CASSLGGGQANEQFF. The CDR3 DNA reads as TGTGCCAGCAGCTTAGGCGGGGGGCAGGCAAATGAGCAGTTCTTC.

This rearrangement joins TRBV5-1 to TRBJ1-4; 8 nucleotides line up with TRBD1. V lost 3 bases and J lost 8; bases outside the gene matches: 6. This CDR3 region has 14 residues. CDR1 is SGHRS and CDR2 is YFSETQ in the germline V gene. CDR3 protein: CASSSQTGEEKLFF. CDR3 DNA: TGCGCCAGCAGCTCGCAGACAGGGGAGGAAAAACTGTTTTTT.

V and J are TRBV11-3 and TRBJ2-2, with 10 bases identical to TRBD2. The germline V gene has CDR1 SGHNT and CDR2 YENEEA. V shed 5 bases and J 5 bases; nucleotides not matched to a gene: 5. This CDR3 contains 15 residues. CDR3 protein: CASSLSGGATGELFF. The DNA for the CDR3 is TGTGCCAGCAGCCTGAGCGGGGGGGCTACCGGGGAGCTGTTTTTT.

The chain combines TRBV5-5 with TRBJ1-1; D uncertain. The CDR3 has 12 amino acids. Between the trimmed V and J ends, which lost 4 bases and 2 bases, there was a span of 6 bases. The germline CDR1 and CDR2 sequences are SGHKS and YYEKEE (reference sequence). The CDR3 sequence is CASSAQNTEAFF. CDR3 bases: TGTGCCAGCAGCGCCCAAAACACTGAAGCTTTCTTT.

This clone is a singleton in its sample. The chain couples TRBV6-1 to TRBJ2-1, with D hard to call. This CDR3 is 14 amino acids long. The germline V and J ends were trimmed by 3 bases and 3 bases, with 9 bases remaining between them. CDR1 is MNHNS and CDR2 is SASEGT in the germline V gene. The CDR3 loop is CASSDPPVYNEQFF. CDR3 DNA sequence: TGTGCCAGCAGTGACCCCCCGGTCTACAATGAGCAGTTCTTC.

The genes are TRBV10-3 and TRBJ1-1, with no clear D. V was trimmed by 2 bases and J by 1 base, leaving 11 bases between them. The germline CDR1 and CDR2 sequences are ENHRY and SYGVKD. This CDR3 is built from 15 residues. The CDR3 loop is CAISEGTQPNTEAFF. CDR3 nucleotide sequence: TGTGCCATCAGTGAGGGAACTCAACCGAACACTGAAGCTTTCTTT.

The chain recombines TRBV11-1 with TRBJ2-2; possible D gene TRBD2, 6 bases. Trimming took 5 bases from V and 3 from J, leaving 13 bases between them. The CDR3 sequence is 15 residues long. CDR1 and CDR2 from the germline V gene are SGHAT and FQDESV (reference sequence). CDR3 nucleotides: TGTGCCAGCAGCGGAGGGAGTTTGTACACCGGGGAGCTGTTTTTT. Translating gives CASSGGSLYTGELFF.